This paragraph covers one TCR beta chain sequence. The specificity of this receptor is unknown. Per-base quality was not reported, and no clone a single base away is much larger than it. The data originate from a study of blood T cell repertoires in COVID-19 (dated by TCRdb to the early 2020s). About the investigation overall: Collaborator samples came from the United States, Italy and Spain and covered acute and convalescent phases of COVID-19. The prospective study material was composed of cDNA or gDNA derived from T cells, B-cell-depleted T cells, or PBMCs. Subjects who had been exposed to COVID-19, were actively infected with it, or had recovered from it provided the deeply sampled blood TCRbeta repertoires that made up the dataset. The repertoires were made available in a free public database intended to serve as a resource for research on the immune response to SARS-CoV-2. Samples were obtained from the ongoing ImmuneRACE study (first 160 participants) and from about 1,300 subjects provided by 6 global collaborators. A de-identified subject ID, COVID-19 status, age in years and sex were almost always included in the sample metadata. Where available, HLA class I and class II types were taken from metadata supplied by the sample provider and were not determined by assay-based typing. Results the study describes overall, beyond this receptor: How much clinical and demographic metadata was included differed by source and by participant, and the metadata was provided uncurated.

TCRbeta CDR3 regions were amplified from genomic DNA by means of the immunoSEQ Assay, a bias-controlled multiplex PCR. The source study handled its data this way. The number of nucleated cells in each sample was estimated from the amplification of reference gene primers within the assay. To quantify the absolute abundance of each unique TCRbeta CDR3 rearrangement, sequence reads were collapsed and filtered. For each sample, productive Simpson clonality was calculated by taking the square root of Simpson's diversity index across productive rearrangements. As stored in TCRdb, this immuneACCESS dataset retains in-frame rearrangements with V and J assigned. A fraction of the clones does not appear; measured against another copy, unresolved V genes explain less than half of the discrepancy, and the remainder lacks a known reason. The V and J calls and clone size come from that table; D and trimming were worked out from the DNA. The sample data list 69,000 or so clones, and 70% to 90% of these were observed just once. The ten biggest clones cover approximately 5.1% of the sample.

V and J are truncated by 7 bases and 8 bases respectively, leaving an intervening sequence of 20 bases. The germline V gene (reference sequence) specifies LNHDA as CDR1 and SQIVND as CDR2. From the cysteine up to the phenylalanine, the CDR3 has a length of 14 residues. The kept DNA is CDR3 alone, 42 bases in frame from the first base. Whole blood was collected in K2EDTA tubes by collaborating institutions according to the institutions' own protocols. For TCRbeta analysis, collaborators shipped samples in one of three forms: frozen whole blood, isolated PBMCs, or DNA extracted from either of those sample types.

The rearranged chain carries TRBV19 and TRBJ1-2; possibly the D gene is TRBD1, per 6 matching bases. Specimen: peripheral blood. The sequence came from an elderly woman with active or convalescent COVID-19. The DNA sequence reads TGTGCCAGTACCGATCCGGCAGGGGCGGGCGGCTACACCTTC. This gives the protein CASTDPAGAGGYTF.